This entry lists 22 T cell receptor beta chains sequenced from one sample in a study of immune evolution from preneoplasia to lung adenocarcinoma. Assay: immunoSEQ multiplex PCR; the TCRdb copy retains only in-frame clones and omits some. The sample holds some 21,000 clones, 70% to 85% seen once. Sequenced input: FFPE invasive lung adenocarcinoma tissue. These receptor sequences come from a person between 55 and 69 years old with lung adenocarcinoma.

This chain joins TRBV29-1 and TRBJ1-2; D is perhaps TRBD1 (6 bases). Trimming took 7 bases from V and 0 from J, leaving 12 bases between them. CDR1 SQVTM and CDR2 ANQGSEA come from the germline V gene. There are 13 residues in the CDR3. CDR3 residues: CSAWDNTNYGYTF. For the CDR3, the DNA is TGCAGCGCTTGGGACAACACTAACTATGGCTACACCTTC.

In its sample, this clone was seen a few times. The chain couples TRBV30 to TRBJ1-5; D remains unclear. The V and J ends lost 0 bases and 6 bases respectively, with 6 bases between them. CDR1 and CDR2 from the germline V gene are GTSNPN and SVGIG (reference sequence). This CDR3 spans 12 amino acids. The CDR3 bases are TGTGCCTGGAGTGTACCCGGTCAGCCCCAGCATTTT. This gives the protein CAWSVPGQPQHF.

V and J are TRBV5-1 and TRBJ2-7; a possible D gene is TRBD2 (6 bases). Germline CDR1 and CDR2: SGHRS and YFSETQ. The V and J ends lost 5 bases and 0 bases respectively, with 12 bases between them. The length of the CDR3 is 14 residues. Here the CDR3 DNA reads TGCGCCAGCAGAAGCGGGCCTAGCTCCTACGAGCAGTACTTC. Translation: CASRSGPSSYEQYF. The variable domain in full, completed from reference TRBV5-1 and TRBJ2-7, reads KAGVTQTPRYLIKTRGQQVTLSCSPISGHRSVSWYQQTPGQGLQFLFEYFSETQRNKGNFPGRFSGRQFSNSRSEMNVSTLELGDSALYLCASRSGPSSYEQYFGPGTRLTVT.

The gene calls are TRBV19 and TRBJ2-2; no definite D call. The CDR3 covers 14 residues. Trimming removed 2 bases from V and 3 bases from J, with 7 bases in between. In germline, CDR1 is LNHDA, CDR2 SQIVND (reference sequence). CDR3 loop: CASSIRPHTGELFF. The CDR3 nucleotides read TGTGCCAGTAGTATAAGGCCCCACACCGGGGAGCTGTTTTTT. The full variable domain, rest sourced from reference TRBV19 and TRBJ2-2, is DGGITQSPKYLFRKEGQNVTLSCEQNLNHDAMYWYRQDPGQGLRLIYYSQIVNDFQKGDIAEGYSVSREKKESFPLTVTSAQKNPTAFYLCASSIRPHTGELFFGEGSRLTVL.

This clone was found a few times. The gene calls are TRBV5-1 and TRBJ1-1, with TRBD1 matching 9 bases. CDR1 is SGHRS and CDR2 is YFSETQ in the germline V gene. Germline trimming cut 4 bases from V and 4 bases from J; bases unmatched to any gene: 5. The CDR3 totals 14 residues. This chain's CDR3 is CASSIQGAGTEAFF. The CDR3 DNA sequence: TGCGCCAGCAGCATACAGGGGGCAGGCACTGAAGCTTTCTTT.

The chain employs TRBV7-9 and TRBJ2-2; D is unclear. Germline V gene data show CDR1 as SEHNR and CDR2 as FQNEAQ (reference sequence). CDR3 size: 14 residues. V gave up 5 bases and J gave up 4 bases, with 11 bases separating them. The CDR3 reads CASSRERSTGELFF. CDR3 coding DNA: TGTGCCAGCAGCCGAGAACGGAGCACCGGGGAGCTGTTTTTT.

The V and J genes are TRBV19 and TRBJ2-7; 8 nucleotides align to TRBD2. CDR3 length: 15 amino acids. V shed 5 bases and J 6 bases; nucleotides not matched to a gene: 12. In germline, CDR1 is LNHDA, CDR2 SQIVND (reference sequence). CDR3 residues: CASSLQPGTSSEQYF. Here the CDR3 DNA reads TGTGCCAGTAGTCTCCAGCCCGGGACTAGTTCCGAGCAGTACTTC. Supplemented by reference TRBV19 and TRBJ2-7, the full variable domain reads DGGITQSPKYLFRKEGQNVTLSCEQNLNHDAMYWYRQDPGQGLRLIYYSQIVNDFQKGDIAEGYSVSREKKESFPLTVTSAQKNPTAFYLCASSLQPGTSSEQYFGPGTRLTVT.

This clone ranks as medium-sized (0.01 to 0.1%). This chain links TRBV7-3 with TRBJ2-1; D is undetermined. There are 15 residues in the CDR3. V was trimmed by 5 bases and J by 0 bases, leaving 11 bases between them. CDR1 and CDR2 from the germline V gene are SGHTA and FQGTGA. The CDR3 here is CASSRSLSSYNEQFF. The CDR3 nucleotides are TGTGCCAGCAGCCGATCGCTGAGCTCCTACAATGAGCAGTTCTTC.

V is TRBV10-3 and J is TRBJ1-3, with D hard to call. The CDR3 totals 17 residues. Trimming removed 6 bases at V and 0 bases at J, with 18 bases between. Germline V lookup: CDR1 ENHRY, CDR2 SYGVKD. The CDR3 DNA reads TGTGCCATCAGAGCCGAGCTTGGCCCAGACTCTGGAAACACCATATATTTT. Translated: CAIRAELGPDSGNTIYF.

CDR3 sequence reads: CASSLGLPNEQFF. For the CDR3, the DNA is TGCGCCAGCAGCTTGGGACTACCCAATGAGCAGTTCTTC. The rearrangement joins TRBV5-1 to TRBJ2-1; possibly TRBD2 for D (5 bases). Trimming removed 0 bases at V and 6 bases at J, with 7 bases between. CDR1 SGHRS and CDR2 YFSETQ come from the germline V gene. The CDR3 is made up of 13 amino acids.

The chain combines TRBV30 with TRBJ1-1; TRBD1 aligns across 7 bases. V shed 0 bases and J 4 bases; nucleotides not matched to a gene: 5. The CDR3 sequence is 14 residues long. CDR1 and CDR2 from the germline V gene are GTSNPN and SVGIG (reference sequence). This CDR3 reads CAWSVGRGATEAFF. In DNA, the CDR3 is TGTGCCTGGAGTGTAGGCAGGGGGGCCACTGAAGCTTTCTTT.

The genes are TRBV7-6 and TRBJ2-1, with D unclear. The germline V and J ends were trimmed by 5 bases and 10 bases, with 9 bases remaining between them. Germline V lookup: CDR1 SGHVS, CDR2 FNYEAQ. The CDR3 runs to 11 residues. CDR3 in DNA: TGTGCCAGCAGCATTAACGAAGAGCAGTTCTTC. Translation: CASSINEEQFF. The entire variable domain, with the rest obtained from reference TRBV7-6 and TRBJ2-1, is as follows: GAGVSQSPRYKVTKRGQDVALRCDPISGHVSLYWYRQALGQGPEFLTYFNYEAQQDKSGLPNDRFSAERPEGSISTLTIQRTEQRDSAMYRCASSINEEQFFGPGTRLTVL.

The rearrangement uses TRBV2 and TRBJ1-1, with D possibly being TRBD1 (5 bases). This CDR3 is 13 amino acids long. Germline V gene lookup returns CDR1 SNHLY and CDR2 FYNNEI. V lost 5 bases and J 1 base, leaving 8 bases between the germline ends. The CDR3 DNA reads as TGTGCCAGCAGTTCGGACACGAACACTGAAGCTTTCTTT. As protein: CASSSDTNTEAFF.

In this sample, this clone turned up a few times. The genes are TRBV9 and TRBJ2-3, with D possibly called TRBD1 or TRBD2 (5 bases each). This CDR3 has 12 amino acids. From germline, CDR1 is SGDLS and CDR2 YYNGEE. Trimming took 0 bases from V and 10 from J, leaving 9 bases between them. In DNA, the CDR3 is TGTGCCAGCAGCGTAGGCGAGGGGTCGCAGTATTTT. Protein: CASSVGEGSQYF.

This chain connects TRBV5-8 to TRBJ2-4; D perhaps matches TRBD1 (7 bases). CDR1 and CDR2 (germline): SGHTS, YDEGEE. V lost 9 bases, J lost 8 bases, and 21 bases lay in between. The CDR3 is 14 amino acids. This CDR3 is CATDIYRGGDIQYF. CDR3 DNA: TGTGCCACCGACATTTACAGGGGAGGAGACATTCAGTACTTC.

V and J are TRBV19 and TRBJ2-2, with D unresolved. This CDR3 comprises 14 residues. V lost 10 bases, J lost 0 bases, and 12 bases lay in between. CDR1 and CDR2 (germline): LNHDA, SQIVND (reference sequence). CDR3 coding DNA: TGTGCCACTAGACCGACCGCGAACACCGGGGAGCTGTTTTTT. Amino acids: CATRPTANTGELFF.

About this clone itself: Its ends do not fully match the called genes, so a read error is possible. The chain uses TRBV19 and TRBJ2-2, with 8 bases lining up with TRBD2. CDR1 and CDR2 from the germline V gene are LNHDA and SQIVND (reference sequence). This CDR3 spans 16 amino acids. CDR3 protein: CASSNSGSRRTGELFF. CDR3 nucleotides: TGTGCCAGCAGTAACAGCGGGAGCCGTCGCACCGGGGAGCTGTTTTTT.

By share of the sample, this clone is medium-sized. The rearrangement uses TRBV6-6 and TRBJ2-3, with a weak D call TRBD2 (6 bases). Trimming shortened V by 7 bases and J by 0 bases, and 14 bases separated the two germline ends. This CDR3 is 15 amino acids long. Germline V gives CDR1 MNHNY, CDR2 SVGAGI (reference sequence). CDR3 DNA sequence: TGTGCCAGCAAAGGGACTCCCCTTAGCACAGATACGCAGTATTTT. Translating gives CASKGTPLSTDTQYF.

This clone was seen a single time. For the CDR3, the DNA is TGTGCCAGCAGTAACCCCCCCCTGGGGCAGTACTTC. Encoded protein: CASSNPPLGQYF. The chain has TRBV2 and TRBJ2-7; D is unclear. Germline lookup yields CDR1 SNHLY and CDR2 FYNNEI. This CDR3 region has 12 residues. V was cut by 5 bases and J by 9 bases, with 14 bases left in between.

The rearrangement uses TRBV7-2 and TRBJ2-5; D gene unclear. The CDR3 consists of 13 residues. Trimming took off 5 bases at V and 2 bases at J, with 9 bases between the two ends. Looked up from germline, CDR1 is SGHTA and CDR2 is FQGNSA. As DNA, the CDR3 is TGTGCCAGCAGCCCCGGCCGGCAAGAGACCCAGTACTTC. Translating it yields CASSPGRQETQYF.

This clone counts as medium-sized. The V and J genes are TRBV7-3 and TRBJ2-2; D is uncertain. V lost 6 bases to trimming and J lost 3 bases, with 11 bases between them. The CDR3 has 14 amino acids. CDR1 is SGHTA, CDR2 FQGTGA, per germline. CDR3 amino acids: CASRIRRDTGELFF. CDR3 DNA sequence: TGTGCCAGCAGGATCCGCCGGGACACCGGGGAGCTGTTTTTT.

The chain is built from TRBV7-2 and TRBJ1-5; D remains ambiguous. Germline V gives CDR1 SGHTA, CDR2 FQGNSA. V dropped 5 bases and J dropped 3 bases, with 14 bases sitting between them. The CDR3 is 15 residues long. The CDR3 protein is CASSPGDGYNQPQHF. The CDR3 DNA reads TGTGCCAGCAGCCCGGGAGACGGCTACAATCAGCCCCAGCATTTT. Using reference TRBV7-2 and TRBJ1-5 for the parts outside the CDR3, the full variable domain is GAGVSQSPSNKVTEKGKDVELRCDPISGHTALYWYRQSLGQGLEFLIYFQGNSAPDKSGLPSDRFSAERTGGSVSTLTIQRTQQEDSAVYLCASSPGDGYNQPQHFGDGTRLSIL.